Sequencing of this T cell receptor (beta chain) was carried out in a study of cytomegalovirus exposure and HLA in healthy donors. The germline V and J ends were trimmed by 5 bases and 7 bases, with 17 bases remaining between them. This CDR3 is 14 amino acids long. Germline loops: CDR1 MDHEN, CDR2 SYDVKM. Both 60 Vbeta primers and 13 Jbeta primers went into the PCR. Sequencing used immunoSEQ multiplex PCR; TCRdb keeps in-frame clones, though not all of them. The sample has about 55,000 clones, approximately 80% seen once. The chain has TRBV28 and TRBJ1-2, with a weak D call TRBD1 (6 bases). The TCR sequence derives from a female donor in good health and CMV-seronegative. Specimen: PBMCs. In nucleotides, the CDR3 is TGTGCCAGCAGTGACCGGGACATCGCGCCTGGCTACACCTTC. Its translation: CASSDRDIAPGYTF.